What follows is one T cell receptor beta chain and its context. Its antigen is as yet unknown. The sample is drawn from a study of monozygotic twins with inflammatory bowel disease. Per individual sample, eight separate reactions were used to make cDNA. During cDNA synthesis, UMIs that each contained a 6-nucleotide sample barcode were added by means of template switching. TCRdb reanalyzed the 5' RACE reads, giving one entry per CDR3 protein sequence and no DNA. The sample has 110,000 to 150,000 distinct CDR3 sequences. Blood samples measuring roughly 2.3 ml were taken per donor. Germline V gene lookup returns CDR1 MGHDK and CDR2 SYGVNS. CDR3 length: 15 amino acids. Study outcomes and limitations: Twins with IBD had fewer clonotypes in common with others than healthy twins, particularly during disease activity.

The clonotype originates from a human donor with ulcerative colitis or Crohn's disease, or a healthy co-twin of an affected twin (not recorded which). The V call is TRBV25-1, the J call TRBJ2-2; the TCRdb call, TRBD2, lacks DNA for checking. The specimen was blood. The CDR3: CASSETGGGTGELFF.